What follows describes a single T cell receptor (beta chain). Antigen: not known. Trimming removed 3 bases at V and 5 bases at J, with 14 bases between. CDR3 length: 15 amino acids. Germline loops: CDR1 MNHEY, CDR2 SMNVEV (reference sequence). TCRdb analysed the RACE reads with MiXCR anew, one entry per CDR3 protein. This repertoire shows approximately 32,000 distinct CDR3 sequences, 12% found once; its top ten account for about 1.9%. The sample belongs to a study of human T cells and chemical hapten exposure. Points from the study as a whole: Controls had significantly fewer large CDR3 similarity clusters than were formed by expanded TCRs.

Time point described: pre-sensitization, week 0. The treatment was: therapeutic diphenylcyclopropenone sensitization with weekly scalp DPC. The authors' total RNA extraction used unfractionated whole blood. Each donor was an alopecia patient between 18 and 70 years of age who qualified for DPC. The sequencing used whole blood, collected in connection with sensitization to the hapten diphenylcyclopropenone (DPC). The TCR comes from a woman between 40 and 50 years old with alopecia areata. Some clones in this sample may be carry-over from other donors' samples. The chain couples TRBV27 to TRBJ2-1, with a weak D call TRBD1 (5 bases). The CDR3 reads CASSFLTQGNNEQFF. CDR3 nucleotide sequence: TGTGCCAGCAGTTTCCTGACCCAGGGCAACAATGAGCAGTTCTTC.